A selection of T cell receptor beta chains follows, all from one sample in a study of cytomegalovirus exposure and HLA in healthy donors. Produced via immunoSEQ multiplex PCR; TCRdb's table is partial and in-frame only. This sample has around 130,000 clones, with about 8.5% found just once. The sequencing sample was made of PBMCs. The receptors shown here come from a man aged 40-50 years in good health and CMV-seronegative. Each CDR3 is given with its conserved first and last residue. The order of the fields is J gene, V gene, CDR3 protein.

J: TRBJ2-7
V: TRBV5-1
CDR3: CASSVELAGAYEQYF

J: TRBJ2-5
V: TRBV30
CDR3: CAWRDSRETQYF

J: TRBJ1-2
V: TRBV10-2
CDR3: CASKWRDYGYTF

J: TRBJ2-1
V: TRBV6-1
CDR3: CASSRDSQSEQFF

J: TRBJ1-3
V: TRBV6-5
CDR3: CASSYGGGGTGNTIYF

J: TRBJ2-2
V: TRBV4-3
CDR3: CASSPTGLNTGELFF

J: TRBJ2-2
V: TRBV19
CDR3: CASSIDGGGRVTGELFF

J: TRBJ2-7
V: TRBV19
CDR3: CASSIRGGEVEQYF

J: TRBJ2-7
V: TRBV4-1
CDR3: CASSQIGGLRPDYEQYF

J: TRBJ2-7
V: TRBV11-2
CDR3: CASSFPGQAPGEQYF

J: TRBJ2-7
V: TRBV13
CDR3: CASSRGLAGPYEQYF

J: TRBJ2-7
V: TRBV29-1
CDR3: CSVEETGSSYEQYF

J: TRBJ2-1
V: TRBV27
CDR3: CASSLGTAYNEQFF

J: TRBJ1-6
V: TRBV5-1
CDR3: CASSLAGQGLDSPLHF

J: TRBJ1-2
V: TRBV28
CDR3: CASTVPGQAYYGYTF

J: TRBJ2-3
V: TRBV19
CDR3: CASSPPGLAGTTDTQYF

J: TRBJ2-3
V: TRBV4-1
CDR3: CASSQELLGAASTDTQYF

J: TRBJ1-2
V: TRBV6-5
CDR3: CASSYSPGASYGYTF

J: TRBJ1-6
V: TRBV7-2
CDR3: CASSAAGGFYNSPLHF

J: TRBJ2-3
V: TRBV4-1
CDR3: CASSQVGGGGTDTQYF

J: TRBJ1-3
V: TRBV5-1
CDR3: CASSLNRAVSGNTIYF

J: TRBJ2-3
V: TRBV6-1
CDR3: CAIGQSTDTQYF

J: TRBJ1-1
V: TRBV11-2
CDR3: CASSLSRGKLNTEAFF

J: TRBJ1-2
V: TRBV18
CDR3: CASSPPGQGNYGYTF

J: TRBJ1-2
V: TRBV10-2
CDR3: CASSGTGLANYGYTF

J: TRBJ2-1
V: TRBV27
CDR3: CASSLSLVTSYNEQFF

J: TRBJ1-1
V: TRBV12-5
CDR3: CASGAQGGNTEAFF

J: TRBJ1-5
V: TRBV30
CDR3: CAWSVDSNQPQHF

J: TRBJ2-5
V: TRBV9
CDR3: CASSVQPSGGAETQYF

J: TRBJ2-7
V: TRBV7-8
CDR3: CASSSRPSGGRSYEQYF

J: TRBJ1-6
V: TRBV5-1
CDR3: CASSFQGGAYNSPLHF

J: TRBJ1-1
V: TRBV7-6
CDR3: CASSLAGSLEAFF

J: TRBJ1-2
V: TRBV2
CDR3: CASSSTGGFGYTF

J: TRBJ2-7
V: TRBV6-6
CDR3: CASIPSGSSYEQYF

J: TRBJ2-7
V: TRBV27
CDR3: CASSLSDRGYEQYF

J: TRBJ1-5
V: TRBV7-8
CDR3: CASSWDREQPQHF

J: TRBJ2-3
V: TRBV9
CDR3: CASSFPGDTQYF

J: TRBJ1-2
V: TRBV6-5
CDR3: CASSYHRERSYGYTF

J: TRBJ1-1
V: TRBV27
CDR3: CASSLGAGTEAFF

J: TRBJ1-3
V: TRBV5-1
CDR3: CASSFDDRVGNTIYF

J: TRBJ1-5
V: TRBV4-1
CDR3: CASSLEGGQPQHF

J: TRBJ2-2
V: TRBV9
CDR3: CASSVGGGPTGELFF

J: TRBJ2-7
V: TRBV11-2
CDR3: CASSLTGDLSYEQYF

J: TRBJ2-7
V: TRBV11-2
CDR3: CASRTFSSYEQYF

J: TRBJ1-2
V: TRBV15
CDR3: CATSRQGSKGYTF

J: TRBJ1-5
V: TRBV21-1
CDR3: CASSKHGTGQRRPQHF

J: TRBJ2-1
V: TRBV7-3
CDR3: CASSLVGGGAQDEQFF

J: TRBJ1-2
V: TRBV5-1
CDR3: CASSFGFSRESGYTF

J: TRBJ2-7
V: TRBV6-1
CDR3: CASSFRSGGYEQYF

J: TRBJ1-2
V: TRBV7-9
CDR3: CASSLSQGADYGYTF

J: TRBJ1-2
V: TRBV6-5
CDR3: CASSAQGAIYGYTF